This TCR beta chain was retrieved from a study of blood T cell repertoires in COVID-19. Study as a whole: Acute-phase and convalescent COVID-19 samples originated in the United States, Italy and Spain. T cells, B-cell-depleted T cells, or PBMCs supplied cDNA or gDNA.

In the authors' workflow: From reference gene primer amplification, estimates of nucleated cell counts were derived. This table comes from immunoSEQ multiplex PCR, and its TCRdb copy is limited to in-frame clones, with some not included. V, J and clone size derive from that table, while D and trimming were established from the DNA sequence. In the table there are 300,000 to 450,000 clones, less than 85% of which are singletons. This clonotype originated in a woman between 18 and 29 years old with acute or convalescent COVID-19. The specimen was peripheral blood.

CDR3 nucleotides: TGTGCCTGGAGTGGACAGGGGTCGAATGAGCAGTTCTTC. It is translated as CAWSGQGSNEQFF. This rearrangement joins TRBV30 to TRBJ2-1, with TRBD1 identical over 8 bases. The germline V gene has CDR1 GTSNPN and CDR2 SVGIG (reference sequence). This CDR3 is built from 13 residues. V shed 1 base, J shed 7 bases, and the junction held 3 bases outside the gene matches.